This T cell receptor (beta chain) was obtained from a study of identifying expanded T cells in peripheral blood. Overall study findings and caveats: Approximately two-week clone count variance significantly increased as total template count grew. Technical replicates showed 0.9 to 1.5 changed clones; approximately 2 weeks roughly 18; four weeks 19.

No infections or other immune events were documented during collection. A word on this clone: Its antigen is currently unknown.

Libraries were prepared by immunoSEQ multiplex PCR; TCRdb keeps only in-frame clonotypes and omits some of them. The sample holds roughly 56,000 clones, approximately 83% seen once. Trimming removed 5 bases from V and 3 bases from J, with 8 bases in between. Germline-derived CDR1 and CDR2 are SGHAT and FQNNGV. CDR3 length: 12 amino acids. The sequenced sample consisted of blood. The TCR comes from a person between 18 and 75 years old in good health. The chain recombines TRBV11-2 with TRBJ2-7; D is uncertain. CDR3 region: CASSQLHYEQYF. In DNA form, the CDR3 reads TGTGCCAGCAGCCAACTCCACTACGAGCAGTACTTC.